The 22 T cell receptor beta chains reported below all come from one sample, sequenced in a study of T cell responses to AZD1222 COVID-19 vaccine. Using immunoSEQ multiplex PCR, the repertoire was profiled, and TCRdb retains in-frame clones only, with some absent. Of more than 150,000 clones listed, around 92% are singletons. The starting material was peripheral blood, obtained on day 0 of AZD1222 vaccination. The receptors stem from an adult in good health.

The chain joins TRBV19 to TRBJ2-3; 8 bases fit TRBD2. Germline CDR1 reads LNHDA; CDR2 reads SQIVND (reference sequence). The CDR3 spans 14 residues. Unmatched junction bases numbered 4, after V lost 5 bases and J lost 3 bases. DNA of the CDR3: TGTGCCAGTAGTTTCGGACTAGCAACAGATACGCAGTATTTT. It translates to CASSFGLATDTQYF.

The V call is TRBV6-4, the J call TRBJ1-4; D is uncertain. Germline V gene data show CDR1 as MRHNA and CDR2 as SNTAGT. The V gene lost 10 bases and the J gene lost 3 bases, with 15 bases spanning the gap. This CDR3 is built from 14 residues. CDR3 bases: TGTGCCACCGGTCGTAGGCTGGCTAATGAAAAACTGTTTTTT. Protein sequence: CATGRRLANEKLFF.

CDR3 in DNA: TGTGCCAGCAGTTTTTCTGGGGCCAACGTCCTGACTTTC. Translated, it gives CASSFSGANVLTF. This chain uses TRBV12-3 or TRBV12-4 with TRBJ2-6, with no clear D. The length of the CDR3 is 13 residues. Trimming left V 3 bases short and J 1 base short, with 1 base between.

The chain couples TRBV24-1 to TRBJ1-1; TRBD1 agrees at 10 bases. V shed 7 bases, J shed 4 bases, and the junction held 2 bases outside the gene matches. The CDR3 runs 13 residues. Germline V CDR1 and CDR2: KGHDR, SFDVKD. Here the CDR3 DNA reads TGTGCCACCAGAAGGACAGGGGGCACTGAAGCTTTCTTT. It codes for CATRRTGGTEAFF.

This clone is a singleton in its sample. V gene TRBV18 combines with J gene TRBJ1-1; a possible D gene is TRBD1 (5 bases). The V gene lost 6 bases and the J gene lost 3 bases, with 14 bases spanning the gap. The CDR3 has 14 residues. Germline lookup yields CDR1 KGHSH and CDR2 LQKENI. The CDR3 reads CASSRGRGDTEAFF. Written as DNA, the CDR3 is TGTGCCAGCTCCCGAGGGAGGGGTGACACTGAAGCTTTCTTT.

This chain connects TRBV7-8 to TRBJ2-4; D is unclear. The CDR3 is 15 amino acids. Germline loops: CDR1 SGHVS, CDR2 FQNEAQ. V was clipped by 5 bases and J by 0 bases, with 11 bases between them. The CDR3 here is CASSPETLAKNIQYF. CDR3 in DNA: TGTGCCAGCAGCCCTGAAACTCTAGCCAAAAACATTCAGTACTTC. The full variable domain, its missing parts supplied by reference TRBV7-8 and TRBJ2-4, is GAGVSQSPRYKVAKRGQDVALRCDPISGHVSLFWYQQALGQGPEFLTYFQNEAQLDKSGLPSDRFFAERPEGSVSTLKIQRTQQEDSAVYLCASSPETLAKNIQYFGAGTRLSVL.

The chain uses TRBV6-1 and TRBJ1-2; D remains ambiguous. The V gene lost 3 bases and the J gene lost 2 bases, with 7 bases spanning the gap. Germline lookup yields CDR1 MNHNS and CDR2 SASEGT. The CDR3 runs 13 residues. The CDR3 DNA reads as TGTGCCAGCAGTGATCGGCCCAACTATGGCTACACCTTC. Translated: CASSDRPNYGYTF.

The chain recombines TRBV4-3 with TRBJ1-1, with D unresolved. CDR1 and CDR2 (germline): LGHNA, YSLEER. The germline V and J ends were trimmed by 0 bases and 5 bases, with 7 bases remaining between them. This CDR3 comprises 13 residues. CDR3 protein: CASSQDFRTEAFF. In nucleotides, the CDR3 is TGCGCCAGCAGCCAAGATTTTAGAACTGAAGCTTTCTTT.

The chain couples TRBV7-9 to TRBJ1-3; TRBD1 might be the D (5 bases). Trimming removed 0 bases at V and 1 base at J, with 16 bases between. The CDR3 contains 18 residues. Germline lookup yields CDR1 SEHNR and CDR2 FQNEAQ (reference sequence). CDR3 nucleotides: TGTGCCAGCAGCTTAGCGAGGGGCAGAATAACGTCTGGAAACACCATATATTTT. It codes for CASSLARGRITSGNTIYF.

The CDR3, as DNA: TGTGCCAGCAGCCCCGACAGGGCAGGCACCGGGGAGCTGTTTTTT. Translating it yields CASSPDRAGTGELFF. The chain is built from TRBV7-2 and TRBJ2-2; 7 positions agree with TRBD1. Germline V gene lookup returns CDR1 SGHTA and CDR2 FQGNSA. CDR3 length equals 15 residues. The V gene end was trimmed by 5 bases and the J gene end by 4 bases; junction bases not matched to a gene: 7.

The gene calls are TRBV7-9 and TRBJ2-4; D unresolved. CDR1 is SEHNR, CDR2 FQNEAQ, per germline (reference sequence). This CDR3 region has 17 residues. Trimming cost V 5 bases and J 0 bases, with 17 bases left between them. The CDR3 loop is CASSPSLARLAKNIQYF. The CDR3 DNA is TGTGCCAGCAGCCCCTCCCTGGCGAGACTAGCCAAAAACATTCAGTACTTC.

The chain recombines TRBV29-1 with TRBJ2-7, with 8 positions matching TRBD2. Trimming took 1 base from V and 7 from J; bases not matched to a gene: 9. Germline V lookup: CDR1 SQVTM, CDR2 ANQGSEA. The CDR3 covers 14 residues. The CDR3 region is CSVEGPAGDGEQYF. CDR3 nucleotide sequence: TGCAGCGTTGAAGGACCAGCGGGAGATGGTGAGCAGTACTTC.

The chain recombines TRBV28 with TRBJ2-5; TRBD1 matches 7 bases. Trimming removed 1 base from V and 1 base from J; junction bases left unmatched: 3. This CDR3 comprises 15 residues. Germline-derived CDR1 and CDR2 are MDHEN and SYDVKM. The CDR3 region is CASSLSTGTQETQYF. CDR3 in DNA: TGTGCCAGCAGTTTATCGACAGGGACCCAAGAGACCCAGTACTTC.

This CDR3 is CASSDTVRLAGADTQYF. CDR3 DNA: TGTGCCAGCAGTGACACGGTTCGACTAGCGGGAGCAGATACGCAGTATTTT. This chain connects TRBV6-1 to TRBJ2-3; TRBD2 agrees at 12 bases. The CDR3 has 17 amino acids. After removal of 3 bases from V and 4 bases from J, the junction contained 8 bases not matched to a gene. The germline gives CDR1 MNHNS, CDR2 SASEGT.

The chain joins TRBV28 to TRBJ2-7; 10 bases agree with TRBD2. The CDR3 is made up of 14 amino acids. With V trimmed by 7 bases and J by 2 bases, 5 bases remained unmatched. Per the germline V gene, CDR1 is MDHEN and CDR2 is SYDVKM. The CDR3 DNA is TGTGCCAGCACCCTAGCGGGAGAAACCTACGAGCAGTACTTC. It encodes CASTLAGETYEQYF.

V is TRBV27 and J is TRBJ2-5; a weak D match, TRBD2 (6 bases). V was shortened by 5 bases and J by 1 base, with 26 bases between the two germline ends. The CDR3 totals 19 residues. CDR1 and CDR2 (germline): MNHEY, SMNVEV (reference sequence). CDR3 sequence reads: CASSAAGHLETNLQETQYF. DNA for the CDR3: TGTGCCAGCAGTGCAGCGGGCCACCTAGAGACTAACCTCCAAGAGACCCAGTACTTC.

In nucleotides, the CDR3 is TGTGCCACAACAGGGGGCTCAGGTGGCTACACCTTC. It translates to CATTGGSGGYTF. The J gene is TRBJ1-2, the V gene TRBV19; 9 bases agree with TRBD1. V shed 10 bases, J shed 7 bases, and the junction held 7 bases outside the gene matches. This CDR3 contains 12 residues. Germline V gene lookup returns CDR1 LNHDA and CDR2 SQIVND (reference sequence).

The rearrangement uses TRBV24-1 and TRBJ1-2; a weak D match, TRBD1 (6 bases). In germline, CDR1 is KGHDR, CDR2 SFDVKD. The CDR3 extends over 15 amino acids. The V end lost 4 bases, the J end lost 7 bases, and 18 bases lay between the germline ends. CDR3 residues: CATSETGLGRPGYTF. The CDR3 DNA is TGTGCCACCAGTGAAACAGGGTTAGGCCGGCCTGGCTACACCTTC.

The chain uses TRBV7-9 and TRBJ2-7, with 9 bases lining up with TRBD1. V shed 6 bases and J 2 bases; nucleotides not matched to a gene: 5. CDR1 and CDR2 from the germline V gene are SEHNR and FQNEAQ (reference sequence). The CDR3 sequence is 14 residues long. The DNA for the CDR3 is TGTGCCAGCAGGCGACAGGGGGAGCCCTACGAGCAGTACTTC. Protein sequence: CASRRQGEPYEQYF. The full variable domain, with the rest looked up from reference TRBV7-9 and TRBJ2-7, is DTGVSQNPRHKITKRGQNVTFRCDPISEHNRLYWYRQTLGQGPEFLTYFQNEAQLEKSRLLSDRFSAERPKGSFSTLEIQRTEQGDSAMYLCASRRQGEPYEQYFGPGTRLTVT.

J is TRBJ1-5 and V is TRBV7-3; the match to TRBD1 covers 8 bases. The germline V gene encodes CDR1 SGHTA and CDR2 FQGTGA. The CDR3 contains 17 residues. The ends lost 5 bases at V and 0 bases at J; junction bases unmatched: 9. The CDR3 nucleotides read TGTGCCAGCAGCGCCCGGGGACAGGCCTATAGCAATCAGCCCCAGCATTTT. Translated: CASSARGQAYSNQPQHF.

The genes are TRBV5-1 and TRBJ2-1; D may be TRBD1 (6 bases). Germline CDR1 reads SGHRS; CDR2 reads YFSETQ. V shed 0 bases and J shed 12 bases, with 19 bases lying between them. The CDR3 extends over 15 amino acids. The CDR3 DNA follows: TGCGCCAGCAGCTTGGATGCCCGGGACACGGGAATGCAGTTCTTC. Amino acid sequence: CASSLDARDTGMQFF.

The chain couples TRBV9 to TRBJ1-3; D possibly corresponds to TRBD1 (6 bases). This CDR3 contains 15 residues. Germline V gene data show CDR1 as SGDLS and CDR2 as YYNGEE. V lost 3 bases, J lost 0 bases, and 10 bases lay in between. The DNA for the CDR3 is TGTGCCAGCAGCGAACAGGGAAACTCTGGAAACACCATATATTTT. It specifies CASSEQGNSGNTIYF.